The 18 T cell receptor beta chains in this list originate from one sample, sequenced in a study of blood T cells in healthy people across ages. The authors ran a second PCR of 7 to 11 cycles using a sample-barcoded 5' primer and a J-beta primer mix. TCRdb independently ran MiXCR on the 5' RACE reads; one entry per CDR3 protein. The table lists 1,800,000 or so distinct CDR3 sequences, roughly two fifths of them singletons. Material for sequencing was blood. These receptors were taken from a human donor in good health.

This chain links TRBV7-9 with TRBJ1-1; 8 bases are shared with TRBD1. The CDR3 consists of 14 residues. Germline loops: CDR1 SEHNR, CDR2 FQNEAQ (reference sequence). Unmatched junction bases numbered 5, after V lost 7 bases and J lost 1 base. As DNA, the CDR3 is TGTGCCAGCAAAAGACAGGGGCGGAACACTGAAGCTTTCTTT. Its translation is CASKRQGRNTEAFF.

The chain recombines TRBV20-1 with TRBJ2-1, with 14 bases identical to TRBD2. Germline trimming cut 6 bases from V and 7 bases from J; bases unmatched to any gene: 8. Germline V gene sequence: CDR1 DFQATT, CDR2 SNEGSKA (reference sequence). There are 15 residues in the CDR3. Written as DNA, the CDR3 is TGCAGTGCCGCAAGACTAGCGGGGGGGTTGAATGAGCAGTTCTTC. Translated, it gives CSAARLAGGLNEQFF.

This chain links TRBV29-1 with TRBJ2-1; D may be TRBD2 (5 bases). Trimming shortened V by 4 bases and J by 4 bases, and 14 bases separated the two germline ends. The CDR3 length is 14 residues. The germline V gene has CDR1 SQVTM and CDR2 ANQGSEA. The CDR3 loop is CSVVRVQLYNEQFF. The CDR3 nucleotides read TGCAGCGTTGTGAGGGTCCAACTTTACAATGAGCAGTTCTTC.

The V gene is TRBV27, the J gene TRBJ1-6; a weak D match, TRBD1 (5 bases). This CDR3 comprises 12 residues. Trimming left V 8 bases short and J 10 bases short, with 12 bases between. From germline, CDR1 is MNHEY and CDR2 SMNVEV (reference sequence). In nucleotides, the CDR3 is TGTGCCAGCGGTGGGGCGTACTCACCCCTCCACTTT. This sequence encodes CASGGAYSPLHF.

The chain employs TRBV2 and TRBJ2-4; perhaps TRBD2 as D (5 bases). Trimming removed 8 bases from V and 8 bases from J, with 16 bases in between. The CDR3 extends over 13 amino acids. Per the germline V gene, CDR1 is SNHLY and CDR2 is FYNNEI. DNA for the CDR3: TGTGCCAGCCGCAGGAGGTCCGCGGACATTCAGTACTTC. It encodes CASRRRSADIQYF. The entire variable domain, with the rest obtained from reference TRBV2 and TRBJ2-4, is as follows: EPEVTQTPSHQVTQMGQEVILRCVPISNHLYFYWYRQILGQKVEFLVSFYNNEISEKSEIFDDQFSVERPDGSNFTLKIRSTKLEDSAMYFCASRRRSADIQYFGAGTRLSVL.

This clonotype was detected only a few times. This sequence joins TRBV12-3 or TRBV12-4 and TRBJ2-1, with 11 nucleotides matching TRBD2. The CDR3 has 18 residues. V dropped 1 base and J dropped 8; count of bases not matched to a gene: 13. CDR3 amino acids: CASSLVALLAGVLDEQFF. In DNA, the CDR3 is TGTGCCAGCAGTTTAGTTGCCCTACTAGCGGGGGTACTCGATGAGCAGTTCTTC.

This rearrangement joins TRBV7-9 to TRBJ1-1; 7 nucleotides align to TRBD1. Germline assignment: CDR1 SEHNR and CDR2 FQNEAQ (reference sequence). V lost 5 bases, J lost 8 bases, and 11 bases stayed unmatched. The CDR3 runs 14 residues. The CDR3 region is CASSLTGAPIEAFF. In DNA form, the CDR3 reads TGTGCCAGCAGCCTCACAGGGGCACCCATCGAAGCTTTCTTT.

This clonotype came up a few times. The chain combines TRBV11-2 with TRBJ2-5, with D tentatively TRBD1 (5 bases). Germline CDR1 SGHAT, CDR2 FQNNGV. With 1 base removed from V and 2 bases from J, the gap between germline ends came to 17 bases. CDR3 length: 17 amino acids. DNA of the CDR3: TGTGCCAGCAGCTTAGTGGGGCTGAACAGTGTACAAGAGACCCAGTACTTC. Protein product: CASSLVGLNSVQETQYF.

This clonotype was seen more than once but under ten times. This chain joins TRBV20-1 and TRBJ2-7, with D possibly TRBD1 on 5 matching bases. The germline CDR1 and CDR2 sequences are DFQATT and SNEGSKA (reference sequence). Trimming shortened V by 3 bases and J by 2 bases, and 8 bases separated the two germline ends. This CDR3 is built from 12 residues. The CDR3 protein is CSARTEPYEQYF. The CDR3 DNA follows: TGCAGTGCTAGGACAGAACCCTACGAGCAGTACTTC.

This clonotype was seen a handful of times. The J gene is TRBJ1-2, the V gene TRBV20-1; 8 bases fit TRBD1. With V trimmed by 5 bases and J by 7 bases, 6 bases remained unmatched. Germline CDR1 is DFQATT and CDR2 is SNEGSKA (reference sequence). The CDR3 is made up of 12 amino acids. The CDR3 here is CSALDRVGGYTF. The CDR3, as DNA: TGCAGTGCTTTGGACAGGGTTGGTGGCTACACCTTC.

The chain employs TRBV20-1 and TRBJ2-3, with D maybe TRBD2 (6 bases). Germline CDR1 DFQATT, CDR2 SNEGSKA (reference sequence). Trimming left V 2 bases short and J 1 base short, with 13 bases between. The CDR3 consists of 15 residues. The CDR3 coding sequence is TGCAGTGCTAGAAACGGGGGTAGTGGCACAGATACGCAGTATTTT. It specifies CSARNGGSGTDTQYF.

This chain uses TRBV7-3 with TRBJ1-1; D is possibly TRBD1 (5 bases). This CDR3 contains 17 residues. Trimming took 5 bases from V and 0 from J, leaving 19 bases between them. Germline V gives CDR1 SGHTA, CDR2 FQGTGA. Here the CDR3 reads CASSPGVGGRMNTEAFF. The CDR3 DNA is TGTGCCAGCAGCCCTGGGGTCGGGGGACGGATGAACACTGAAGCTTTCTTT. The whole variable domain, remainder taken from reference TRBV7-3 and TRBJ1-1, is GAGVSQTPSNKVTEKGKYVELRCDPISGHTALYWYRQSLGQGPEFLIYFQGTGAADDSGLPNDRFFAVRPEGSVSTLKIQRTERGDSAVYLCASSPGVGGRMNTEAFFGQGTRLTVV.

The chain joins TRBV12-3 or TRBV12-4 to TRBJ1-4; D remains ambiguous. Trimming pared 5 bases from V and 5 bases from J, leaving 18 bases between. CDR3 length equals 16 residues. The CDR3 is CASSVLSPNRNEKLFF. In DNA form, the CDR3 reads TGTGCCAGCAGTGTTTTAAGTCCCAACAGAAATGAAAAACTGTTTTTT.

The CDR3 reads CASSLVSVQPQHF. CDR3 DNA sequence: TGTGCCAGCAGCTTAGTAAGTGTCCAGCCCCAGCATTTT. The genes are TRBV7-2 and TRBJ1-5; D gene unclear. CDR1 SGHTA and CDR2 FQGNSA come from the germline V gene. With 1 base removed from V and 7 bases from J, the gap between germline ends came to 8 bases. CDR3 size: 13 residues.

This clonotype appeared a few times. This sequence joins TRBV7-2 and TRBJ1-1; D may be TRBD1 (6 bases). Germline CDR1 is SGHTA and CDR2 is FQGNSA. Trimming removed 1 base at V and 0 bases at J, with 18 bases between. The CDR3 covers 18 residues. Here the CDR3 reads CASSLETPVTGMNTEAFF. CDR3 coding DNA: TGTGCCAGCAGCTTAGAAACCCCGGTGACAGGTATGAACACTGAAGCTTTCTTT.

CDR3 bases: TGTGCCAGCAGCCAAGGACTACGGAATTCACCCCTCCACTTT. This codes for CASSQGLRNSPLHF. The chain uses TRBV3-1 and TRBJ1-6; unclear D gene. Trimming pared 1 base from V and 7 bases from J, leaving 8 bases between. This CDR3 is built from 14 residues. The germline V gene encodes CDR1 LGHDT and CDR2 YNNKEL (reference sequence).

The rearrangement joins TRBV4-1 to TRBJ2-7; unclear D gene. The germline V and J ends were trimmed by 0 bases and 1 base, with 7 bases remaining between them. The CDR3 consists of 14 residues. In germline, CDR1 is MGHRA, CDR2 YSYEKL. CDR3 loop: CASSQEVLSYEQYF. The CDR3 nucleotides read TGCGCCAGCAGCCAAGAGGTGTTATCCTACGAGCAGTACTTC.

The rearrangement links TRBV9 to TRBJ2-7; 11 bases match TRBD2. V lost 0 bases to trimming and J lost 4 bases; unmatched junction nucleotides: 3. The CDR3 contains 15 residues. Germline V lookup: CDR1 SGDLS, CDR2 YYNGEE. In DNA form, the CDR3 reads TGTGCCAGCAGCGTAGGGTCTAGCGGGGGGTACGAGCAGTACTTC. Amino acid sequence: CASSVGSSGGYEQYF.